The 26 T cell receptor beta chains reported below all come from one sample, sequenced in a study of T cell changes during pregnancy in multiple sclerosis. The table came from immunoSEQ multiplex PCR; TCRdb's copy has only in-frame clones and leaves some out. Of about 66,000 clones detected, roughly nine tenths appear once; the ten largest clones hold about 5.8%. Here the sequenced sample was CD8+ T cells from peripheral blood mononuclear cells, taken before pregnancy. These receptors originate from a female donor with multiple sclerosis, enrolled in a pregnancy study.

The chain combines TRBV2 with TRBJ1-6; possible D gene TRBD1, 6 bases. Germline loops: CDR1 SNHLY, CDR2 FYNNEI. The CDR3 has 17 residues. The V end was cut by 0 bases, the J end by 10 bases, with 19 bases between. The CDR3 loop is CASSEAGGNREYSPLHF. The CDR3 DNA is TGTGCCAGCAGTGAAGCGGGTGGTAACAGGGAATACTCACCCCTCCACTTT.

The chain couples TRBV27 to TRBJ1-4, with a possible D match to TRBD1 (5 bases). Germline values: CDR1 MNHEY, CDR2 SMNVEV (reference sequence). The CDR3 sequence is 12 residues long. The V end lost 4 bases, the J end lost 8 bases, and 8 bases lay between the germline ends. The CDR3 region is CASSSGFEKLFF. The DNA for the CDR3 is TGTGCCAGCAGTTCAGGGTTCGAAAAACTGTTTTTT.

The V gene is TRBV7-9, the J gene TRBJ1-4, with D tentatively TRBD1 (6 bases). Germline CDR1 and CDR2: SEHNR and FQNEAQ (reference sequence). The CDR3 runs to 16 residues. The germline V and J ends were trimmed by 3 bases and 8 bases, with 19 bases remaining between them. In DNA form, the CDR3 reads TGTGCCAGCAGCTTTAGGGGGGAGGGCTCCCACGAAAAACTGTTTTTT. This encodes CASSFRGEGSHEKLFF.

As DNA, the CDR3 is TGTGCCAGTACCCCATATGAGGGGGTACGGGAAAAACTGTTTTTT. Translated: CASTPYEGVREKLFF. The gene calls are TRBV19 and TRBJ1-4; D might be TRBD1 (6 bases). The germline V and J ends were trimmed by 7 bases and 8 bases, with 20 bases remaining between them. Per the germline V gene, CDR1 is LNHDA and CDR2 is SQIVND (reference sequence). The CDR3 length is 15 residues.

This chain joins TRBV9 and TRBJ2-1; tentatively, D is TRBD1 (6 bases). Trimming left V 4 bases short and J 4 bases short, with 9 bases between. Per the germline V gene, CDR1 is SGDLS and CDR2 is YYNGEE. There are 13 residues in the CDR3. In nucleotides, the CDR3 is TGTGCCAGCAGCATGGGGGCATACAATGAGCAGTTCTTC. It encodes CASSMGAYNEQFF. Drawing the rest from reference TRBV9 and TRBJ2-1, the complete variable domain is DSGVTQTPKHLITATGQRVTLRCSPRSGDLSVYWYQQSLDQGLQFLIQYYNGEERAKGNILERFSAQQFPDLHSELNLSSLELGDSALYFCASSMGAYNEQFFGPGTRLTVL.

The chain has TRBV27 and TRBJ2-5; possible D gene TRBD1, 5 bases. Trimming took 3 bases from V and 3 from J, leaving 8 bases between them. The CDR3 loop spans 13 amino acids. Germline assignment: CDR1 MNHEY and CDR2 SMNVEV (reference sequence). In nucleotides, the CDR3 is TGTGCCAGCAGTTTTATAGGGGAAGAGACCCAGTACTTC. Its translation: CASSFIGEETQYF.

The chain carries TRBV5-1 and TRBJ1-6; D possibly corresponds to TRBD1 (5 bases). Germline loops: CDR1 SGHRS, CDR2 YFSETQ. This CDR3 contains 15 residues. Trimming removed 0 bases at V and 6 bases at J, with 10 bases between. Here the CDR3 DNA reads TGCGCCAGCAGCTTGGAGACAGTTTCTAATTCACCCCTCCACTTT. Its protein is CASSLETVSNSPLHF.

J is TRBJ2-5 and V is TRBV7-2, with D maybe TRBD2 (6 bases). CDR1 is SGHTA and CDR2 is FQGNSA in the germline V gene. The V end lost 5 bases, the J end lost 1 base, and 17 bases lay between the germline ends. This CDR3 comprises 16 residues. The CDR3 here is CASSALRVGGQETQYF. The CDR3 DNA sequence: TGTGCCAGCAGCGCCCTTCGGGTGGGAGGCCAAGAGACCCAGTACTTC.

The rearrangement joins TRBV5-4 to TRBJ2-3, with TRBD2 matching over 9 bases. Germline V CDR1 and CDR2: SGHNT, YYREEE (reference sequence). Trimming at V came to 0 bases and at J to 2 bases, leaving 4 bases not matched to a gene. The CDR3 is 16 amino acids. CDR3 in amino acids: CASSLGLAENTDTQYF. CDR3 nucleotides: TGTGCCAGCAGCTTGGGACTAGCGGAGAACACAGATACGCAGTATTTT.

A single count supports this clone. CDR3 coding DNA: TGTGCCAGCAGTTCCCCTAGCGGGGGGGTCTACGAGCAGTACTTC. This sequence encodes CASSSPSGGVYEQYF. The chain uses TRBV6-5 and TRBJ2-7; 12 bases line up with TRBD2. CDR3 length: 15 amino acids. Trimming at V came to 4 bases and at J to 3 bases, leaving 4 bases not matched to a gene. The germline gives CDR1 MNHEY, CDR2 SVGAGI.

The genes are TRBV5-1 and TRBJ2-3; the match to TRBD2 covers 7 bases. With V trimmed by 3 bases and J by 0 bases, 19 bases remained unmatched. The CDR3 loop spans 20 amino acids. Germline V gene data show CDR1 as SGHRS and CDR2 as YFSETQ. Here the CDR3 DNA reads TGCGCCAGCAGCTCCCCCCCTAGCGGATGGTCCACTTATAGCACAGATACGCAGTATTTT. Translating gives CASSSPPSGWSTYSTDTQYF.

The chain couples TRBV30 to TRBJ2-1; 12 nucleotides agree with TRBD2. The V gene end was trimmed by 0 bases and the J gene end by 8 bases; junction bases not matched to a gene: 5. Looked up from germline, CDR1 is GTSNPN and CDR2 is SVGIG (reference sequence). This CDR3 comprises 15 residues. The DNA of the CDR3 is TGTGCCTGGAGTGTAAGTCTAGCGGGGGGGGATGAGCAGTTCTTC. Translation: CAWSVSLAGGDEQFF.

The chain links TRBV5-6 to TRBJ2-7, with TRBD2 matching over 7 bases. Germline V lookup: CDR1 SGHDT, CDR2 YYEEEE. This CDR3 region has 14 residues. The ends lost 4 bases at V and 4 bases at J; junction bases unmatched: 8. CDR3 loop: CASSGGGGQYEQYF. The CDR3 nucleotides are TGTGCCAGCAGCGGGGGGGGTGGGCAATACGAGCAGTACTTC. The full variable domain, completed using reference TRBV5-6 and TRBJ2-7, is DAGVTQSPTHLIKTRGQQVTLRCSPKSGHDTVSWYQQALGQGPQFIFQYYEEEERQRGNFPDRFSGHQFPNYSSELNVNALLLGDSALYLCASSGGGGQYEQYFGPGTRLTVT.

The chain carries TRBV6-5 and TRBJ2-5; 8 positions match TRBD2. Gene TRBJ2-7 matches the end of the DNA better, so the J call may be wrong. Looked up from germline, CDR1 is MNHEY and CDR2 is SVGAGI. CDR3 size: 14 residues. The CDR3 protein is CASISTSGAYEQYF. The CDR3 bases are TGTGCCAGCATTAGTACTAGCGGAGCCTACGAGCAGTACTTC.

CDR3 in amino acids: CASSLAANTEAFF. In DNA, the CDR3 is TGTGCCAGCAGCCTGGCGGCTAACACTGAAGCTTTCTTT. This chain joins TRBV6-5 and TRBJ1-1; D not resolved. V was clipped by 6 bases and J by 2 bases, with 10 bases between them. The CDR3 length is 13 residues. The germline V gene has CDR1 MNHEY and CDR2 SVGAGI.

The chain joins TRBV5-1 to TRBJ2-5, with D possibly matching TRBD2 (6 bases). This CDR3 contains 16 residues. Looked up from germline, CDR1 is SGHRS and CDR2 is YFSETQ. Deletions cut 0 bases from V and 1 base from J, with 13 bases between. In DNA form, the CDR3 reads TGCGCCAGCAGCTTGGGTATGTGGGACTCCCAAGAGACCCAGTACTTC. It yields the protein CASSLGMWDSQETQYF.

V usage is TRBV2 and J usage is TRBJ1-5, with D uncertain. With 4 bases removed from V and 3 bases from J, the gap between germline ends came to 13 bases. The CDR3 loop spans 15 amino acids. Germline CDR1 and CDR2: SNHLY and FYNNEI. The CDR3 sequence: CASSVGGEVNQPQHF. The CDR3 DNA reads TGTGCCAGCAGTGTCGGAGGTGAGGTCAATCAGCCCCAGCATTTT.

The chain uses TRBV25-1 and TRBJ2-1, with TRBD2 as a possible D gene (5 bases). Germline-derived CDR1 and CDR2 are MGHDK and SYGVNS. The ends were cut back, 2 bases at V and 2 bases at J, with 13 bases in the middle. This CDR3 has 16 residues. The DNA for the CDR3 is TGTGCCAGCAGTGAAGGCTCGGCGGGCCCCTACAATGAGCAGTTCTTC. Its translation is CASSEGSAGPYNEQFF.

This sequence joins TRBV9 and TRBJ2-4, with TRBD2 identical over 8 bases. The germline V gene has CDR1 SGDLS and CDR2 YYNGEE. This CDR3 spans 15 amino acids. The ends lost 4 bases at V and 1 base at J; junction bases unmatched: 4. CDR3 DNA sequence: TGTGCCAGCAGCCTCGGGGGGGCCGCCAAAAACATTCAGTACTTC. It yields the protein CASSLGGAAKNIQYF.

This clone was seen once. The J gene is TRBJ2-5, the V gene TRBV5-1; no definite D call. This CDR3 spans 14 amino acids. Germline V gene sequence: CDR1 SGHRS, CDR2 YFSETQ. The ends were cut back, 5 bases at V and 2 bases at J, with 13 bases in the middle. Here the CDR3 reads CASSHRHRQETQYF. CDR3 bases: TGCGCCAGCAGTCACCGACACCGACAAGAGACCCAGTACTTC.

The chain links TRBV13 to TRBJ1-4; D call uncertain. The CDR3 totals 14 residues. The V end was cut by 7 bases, the J end by 3 bases, with 12 bases between. CDR1 and CDR2 (germline): PRHDT, FYEKMQ (reference sequence). The CDR3 DNA reads TGTGCCAGCAAACTGGGAGGTTCTAATGAAAAACTGTTTTTT. This gives the protein CASKLGGSNEKLFF.

CDR3 DNA sequence: TGTGCCATCAGTGACCTGGGACAGAGCTCCTACAATGAGCAGTTCTTC. Residues: CAISDLGQSSYNEQFF. This sequence joins TRBV10-3 and TRBJ2-1, with 7 bases that match TRBD1. In germline, CDR1 is ENHRY, CDR2 SYGVKD. V lost 3 bases and J lost 0; bases outside the gene matches: 5. CDR3 size: 16 residues.

Here the CDR3 DNA reads TGTGCCAGCACTCCGGCGTTGGGCAGCTCCTACGAGCAGTACTTC. Translated: CASTPALGSSYEQYF. This rearrangement joins TRBV5-4 to TRBJ2-7; unclear D gene. Trimming left V 6 bases short and J 0 bases short, with 16 bases between. The CDR3 loop spans 15 amino acids. Germline CDR1 reads SGHNT; CDR2 reads YYREEE (reference sequence).

This clone occurred once. This chain's CDR3 is CSVEGAEEKLFF. The DNA of the CDR3 is TGCAGCGTTGAGGGGGCGGAAGAAAAACTGTTTTTT. The genes are TRBV29-1 and TRBJ1-4, with a weak D call TRBD1 (6 bases). The CDR3 loop spans 12 amino acids. V lost 3 bases and J lost 8, with 10 bases in between. Germline values: CDR1 SQVTM, CDR2 ANQGSEA.

The J gene is TRBJ2-4, the V gene TRBV10-3; tentative D call: TRBD2 (7 bases). Germline assignment: CDR1 ENHRY and CDR2 SYGVKD. V was cut by 4 bases and J by 1 base, with 20 bases left in between. CDR3 length equals 18 residues. The CDR3 nucleotides are TGTGCCATCAGTGCCCGGCGGGGGCTCCCTCGGGCCAAAAACATTCAGTACTTC. It specifies CAISARRGLPRAKNIQYF.

The V call is TRBV2, the J call TRBJ2-5, with a weak D call TRBD2 (6 bases). V was trimmed by 5 bases and J by 0 bases, leaving 7 bases between them. This CDR3 has 13 residues. Germline CDR1 reads SNHLY; CDR2 reads FYNNEI. The CDR3 DNA reads TGTGCCAGCAGTTGGAGGGACCAAGAGACCCAGTACTTC. Translation: CASSWRDQETQYF.